The 17 T cell receptor beta chains in this list originate from one sample, sequenced in a study of shared clonotypes between healthy human individuals. The protocol was immunoSEQ multiplex PCR, while the TCRdb copy is restricted to in-frame clones and leaves out a portion. The profile shows a few million clones, just over 90% of them singletons. Sequences were obtained from naive CD4+ T cells from PBMCs. Subset specified: CD45RA+ positively selected. The receptors originated from a man aged 18 to 35 in good health. Some clones in this sample may be carry-over from other donors' samples.

Remarks on this clone: One base away lies a much larger clone, so this may be a sequencing read error. This CDR3 is also generated by other DNA sequences in the sample. The chain is built from TRBV5-4 and TRBJ1-1; unclear D gene. The CDR3 runs to 11 residues. The germline gives CDR1 SGHNT, CDR2 YYREEE (reference sequence). CDR3 residues: CASSLNTEAFF. The DNA of the CDR3 is TGTGCCAGCAGCTTGAATACTGAAGCTTTCTTT.

The chain is built from TRBV19 and TRBJ2-3, with TRBD2 matching 8 bases. The CDR3 is 15 amino acids. The germline V gene has CDR1 LNHDA and CDR2 SQIVND (reference sequence). With 5 bases clipped from V and 4 bases from J, the junction kept 8 bases outside the gene matches. CDR3 protein: CASSAPPGGSDTQYF. In nucleotides, the CDR3 is TGTGCCAGTAGTGCCCCACCGGGAGGGTCAGATACGCAGTATTTT. The full variable domain, with the rest looked up from reference TRBV19 and TRBJ2-3, is DGGITQSPKYLFRKEGQNVTLSCEQNLNHDAMYWYRQDPGQGLRLIYYSQIVNDFQKGDIAEGYSVSREKKESFPLTVTSAQKNPTAFYLCASSAPPGGSDTQYFGPGTRLTVL.

The rearrangement joins TRBV19 to TRBJ1-1; D gene uncertain. Trimming removed 11 bases at V and 6 bases at J, with 7 bases between. The CDR3 is 9 residues long. Germline CDR1 reads LNHDA; CDR2 reads SQIVND (reference sequence). In nucleotides, the CDR3 is TGTGCCGCTGGGGCTGAAGCTTTCTTT. Its translation: CAAGAEAFF.

The chain combines TRBV28 with TRBJ1-3; 10 bases are shared with TRBD1. V trimming: 7 bases; J trimming: 2 bases; junction bases outside the gene matches: 8. The germline gives CDR1 MDHEN, CDR2 SYDVKM. The CDR3 length is 16 residues. The CDR3 is CASTNSGQGAGNTIYF. CDR3 coding DNA: TGTGCCAGCACCAATTCAGGACAGGGGGCTGGAAACACCATATATTTT.

The rearrangement links TRBV28 to TRBJ1-1; D is undetermined. CDR3 length: 12 amino acids. Trimming left V 6 bases short and J 7 bases short, with 12 bases between. Germline values: CDR1 MDHEN, CDR2 SYDVKM. CDR3 nucleotides: TGTGCCAGCAGACTTGGCCAAAATGAAGCTTTCTTT. This gives the protein CASRLGQNEAFF.

The chain is built from TRBV29-1 and TRBJ2-1; TRBD1 is a possible D gene (5 bases). Trimming removed 7 bases at V and 4 bases at J, with 17 bases between. There are 14 residues in the CDR3. Germline values: CDR1 SQVTM, CDR2 ANQGSEA. DNA of the CDR3: TGCAGCGCCGCCGGACATCTGGAGTACAATGAGCAGTTCTTC. Translating it yields CSAAGHLEYNEQFF.

V usage is TRBV2 and J usage is TRBJ2-5; 13 bases fit TRBD2. V was clipped by 4 bases and J by 3 bases; unmatched bases: 5. CDR1 is SNHLY, CDR2 FYNNEI, per germline. This CDR3 is 16 amino acids long. This CDR3 is CASSGRGLAGKETQYF. In DNA, the CDR3 is TGTGCCAGCAGTGGACGGGGACTAGCGGGGAAAGAGACCCAGTACTTC.

The V call is TRBV11-2, the J call TRBJ2-1; D possibly corresponds to TRBD2 (5 bases). Trimming removed 4 bases from V and 0 bases from J, with 10 bases in between. The V gene's germline CDR1 is SGHAT and CDR2 FQNNGV. The CDR3 runs 15 residues. CDR3 DNA sequence: TGTGCCAGCAGCTCCCCGAGGGTCTCCTACAATGAGCAGTTCTTC. Its protein is CASSSPRVSYNEQFF.

The chain employs TRBV5-1 and TRBJ2-3; 9 bases are a match to TRBD1. This CDR3 spans 16 amino acids. The ends lost 4 bases at V and 3 bases at J; junction bases unmatched: 9. Germline assignment: CDR1 SGHRS and CDR2 YFSETQ. CDR3 residues: CASSRIQGAETDTQYF. Here the CDR3 DNA reads TGCGCCAGCAGCAGAATACAGGGGGCCGAAACAGATACGCAGTATTTT.

This chain joins TRBV7-2 and TRBJ2-7; 10 positions match TRBD1. V trimming: 5 bases; J trimming: 7 bases; junction bases outside the gene matches: 8. The CDR3 is made up of 14 amino acids. Germline V lookup: CDR1 SGHTA, CDR2 FQGNSA. CDR3 DNA sequence: TGTGCCAGCAGCCCACGACAGGGGGCGGGGGAGCAGTACTTC. This codes for CASSPRQGAGEQYF.

CDR3: CASSPTGGRMTEAFF. CDR3 DNA sequence: TGTGCCAGCAGCCCTACCGGGGGGCGCATGACTGAAGCTTTCTTT. The gene calls are TRBV28 and TRBJ1-1; weak D call: TRBD1 (6 bases). The ends were cut back, 6 bases at V and 5 bases at J, with 19 bases in the middle. Germline V gene lookup returns CDR1 MDHEN and CDR2 SYDVKM. CDR3 size: 15 residues.

The DNA for the CDR3 is TGTGCCAGCAGCGTAGCCGGGACAGGGGGATTAGAGACCCAGTACTTC. Translated, it gives CASSVAGTGGLETQYF. V and J are TRBV9 and TRBJ2-5, with TRBD1 matching over 11 bases. CDR1 and CDR2 (germline): SGDLS, YYNGEE. Trimming removed 0 bases from V and 4 bases from J; junction bases left unmatched: 5. The CDR3 has 16 residues.

This rearrangement joins TRBV19 to TRBJ2-2; 11 positions match TRBD2. The CDR3 has 18 amino acids. V dropped 4 bases and J dropped 6; count of bases not matched to a gene: 13. Germline V gene data show CDR1 as LNHDA and CDR2 as SQIVND (reference sequence). This CDR3 reads CASSKLSGRARGAGELFF. The CDR3 nucleotides are TGTGCCAGTAGTAAACTTAGCGGGAGGGCCCGGGGGGCCGGGGAGCTGTTTTTT.

This clone was recorded only once. The V call is TRBV29-1, the J call TRBJ2-3, with D possibly TRBD1 on 6 matching bases. The CDR3 extends over 14 amino acids. From germline, CDR1 is SQVTM and CDR2 ANQGSEA. Trimming removed 6 bases from V and 8 bases from J, with 21 bases in between. The CDR3 is CSVLAGAGGPTQYF. DNA for the CDR3: TGCAGCGTATTAGCAGGGGCCGGTGGTCCTACGCAGTATTTT.

As for this clone: This sample includes further DNA sequences coding for the same CDR3. The chain combines TRBV29-1 with TRBJ1-1, with 8 bases matching TRBD1. Germline CDR1 SQVTM, CDR2 ANQGSEA. CDR3 length equals 12 residues. V trimming: 6 bases; J trimming: 4 bases; junction bases outside the gene matches: 4. This CDR3 reads CSVDRGSTEAFF. In nucleotides, the CDR3 is TGCAGCGTCGACAGGGGAAGCACTGAAGCTTTCTTT.

This sequence joins TRBV28 and TRBJ1-3; TRBD1 aligns across 7 bases. This CDR3 comprises 13 residues. Germline CDR1 is MDHEN and CDR2 is SYDVKM. V dropped 6 bases and J dropped 9; count of bases not matched to a gene: 8. The CDR3 loop is CASSLDRVGTIYF. CDR3 bases: TGTGCCAGCAGCCTAGACAGGGTGGGCACCATATATTTT.

J is TRBJ2-3 and V is TRBV7-2; no reliable D call. Trimming removed 8 bases at V and 6 bases at J, with 15 bases between. The CDR3 has 13 residues. The germline CDR1 and CDR2 sequences are SGHTA and FQGNSA. CDR3 nucleotides: TGTGCCAGCGCTAGAGGTGGCGGCGATACGCAGTATTTT. It codes for CASARGGGDTQYF.